This T cell receptor (beta chain) was documented in a study of blood T cell repertoires in COVID-19. Looking at the study overall: Acute and convalescent COVID-19 specimens originated in the United States, Italy and Spain.

The assay was immunoSEQ multiplex PCR, and TCRdb's table has in-frame clones only and misses some. The sample lists roughly 200,000 clones; about 78% were seen once. V lost 1 base and J lost 1, with 6 bases in between. Looked up from germline, CDR1 is SGHRS and CDR2 is YFSETQ. The CDR3 contains 14 residues. This receptor was identified in a woman between 45 and 65 years old with active or convalescent COVID-19. The rearrangement links TRBV5-1 to TRBJ1-5; D call uncertain. The sample was peripheral blood. The CDR3 DNA sequence: TGCGCCAGCAGCTTGTCCGGGAGCAATCAGCCCCAGCATTTT. Its translation: CASSLSGSNQPQHF.